This section outlines one T cell receptor (beta chain) sequence together with its context. Antigen: not known. These data are taken from a study of T cells in women clearing cervical HPV infection. Study-level background: Control women cleared a single incident HPV16 infection within 12 months. Cases' blood sampling followed lesion detection by median approximately 150 days (90 to 200). With HLA typing for only a few women, HLA confounding remains possible. Study conclusions and caveats: Repertoire richness, not evenness, was significantly elevated in CIN3+ cases versus controls.

Here immunoSEQ multiplex PCR was the method, and the copy in TCRdb shows in-frame clones only, minus some. The table lists around 30,000 clones. The material sequenced was blood buffy coat. This clonotype originated in a woman aged 18-69 years with a cervical HPV16 infection that either progressed to CIN3+ or cleared (not recorded which).

CDR3 residues: CASIGQGGNNEQFF. CDR3 bases read: TGTGCCAGCATTGGACAGGGGGGTAACAATGAG. The genes are TRBV2 and TRBJ2-1; 10 positions match TRBD1. With the read ending 3 residues before the CDR3 end, the germline J gene is used to fill in that end. The CDR3 totals 14 residues. V lost 7 bases and J lost 5; bases outside the gene matches: 5. The germline V gene encodes CDR1 SNHLY and CDR2 FYNNEI.